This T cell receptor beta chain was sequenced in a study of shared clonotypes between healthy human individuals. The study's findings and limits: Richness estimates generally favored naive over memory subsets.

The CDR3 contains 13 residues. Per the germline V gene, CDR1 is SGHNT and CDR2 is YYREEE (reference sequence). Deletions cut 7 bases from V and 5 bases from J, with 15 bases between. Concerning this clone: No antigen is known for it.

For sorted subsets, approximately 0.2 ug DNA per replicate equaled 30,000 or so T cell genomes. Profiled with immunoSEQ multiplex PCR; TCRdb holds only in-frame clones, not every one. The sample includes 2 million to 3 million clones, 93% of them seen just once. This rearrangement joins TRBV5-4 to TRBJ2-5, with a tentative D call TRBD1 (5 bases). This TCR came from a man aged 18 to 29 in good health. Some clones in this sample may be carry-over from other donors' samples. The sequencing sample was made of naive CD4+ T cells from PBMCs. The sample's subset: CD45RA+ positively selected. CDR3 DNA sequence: TGTGCCAGCGCCCTAGGGGCGCGGGAGACCCAGTACTTC. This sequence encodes CASALGARETQYF.